Presented here are 25 T cell receptor beta chains from one specimen sequenced in a study of tumor-infiltrating lymphocytes in primary liver carcinoma. RNA was extracted from whole blood without cell sorting, alongside germline DNA. The template, approximately 500 ng total RNA, yielded TCR beta cDNA made with a constant-region primer. Libraries for TCR beta were built through three nested multiplex PCR rounds, which together made up a slightly modified ARM-PCR procedure. With TRBV1-TRBV30 forward primers and a C-beta reverse primer, the first two PCR rounds were run for roughly 10 cycles each. A single record per CDR3 protein comes from TCRdb applying MiXCR to the multiplex PCR reads. The data show about 320,000 distinct CDR3 sequences, about 60% seen once. The sequenced sample was peripheral blood. The source is a man aged 40-55 years with primary liver carcinoma and hepatitis B virus infection.

As for this clonotype: A read error may explain this, as a much larger clone is one base away. The rearrangement uses TRBV6-5 and TRBJ1-5, with TRBD1 matching over 7 bases. Germline V gives CDR1 MNHEY, CDR2 SVGAGI. V lost 0 bases to trimming and J lost 1 base; unmatched junction nucleotides: 3. The CDR3 is made up of 16 amino acids. CDR3 amino acids: CASSYSPGQSNQPQHF. The CDR3 DNA sequence: TGTGCCAGCAGTTACTCTCCGGGACAGAGCAATCAGCCCCAGCATTTT.

V gene TRBV4-2 combines with J gene TRBJ1-3; D possibly corresponds to TRBD1 (5 bases). Germline CDR1 and CDR2: LGHNA and YNFKEQ. This CDR3 spans 15 amino acids. Deletions cut 1 base from V and 6 bases from J, with 13 bases between. CDR3 region: CASSQGGGRENTIYF. The CDR3 DNA follows: TGTGCCAGCAGCCAAGGGGGGGGTCGTGAAAACACCATATATTTT.

In this sample, this clonotype turned up once. One end of the junction does not line up with germline, which may come from a read error. This chain joins TRBV11-2 and TRBJ2-3; 10 bases align to TRBD2. The CDR3 is made up of 18 amino acids. Germline-derived CDR1 and CDR2 are SGHAT and FQNNGV. CDR3: CTSSIRLSASGSGDTQYF. CDR3 nucleotide sequence: TGTACCAGCAGCATTCGCTTGTCGGCTAGCGGGAGTGGAGATACACAGTATTTT.

This clonotype was observed a few times. The chain is built from TRBV7-9 and TRBJ2-7; TRBD2 aligns across 11 bases. Germline V gives CDR1 SEHNR, CDR2 FQNEAQ (reference sequence). The trim removed 8 bases at V and 3 bases at J, leaving 3 bases unmatched. This CDR3 is 13 amino acids long. The CDR3 bases are TGTGCCAGCCGGGGACTAGCGGACTACGAGCAGTACTTC. This translates into CASRGLADYEQYF.

This chain uses TRBV6-1 with TRBJ2-5; 8 bases map to TRBD1. The CDR3 contains 13 residues. J gave up 7 bases and V 4 bases, and 5 bases lay outside the gene matches. Germline-derived CDR1 and CDR2 are MNHNS and SASEGT. The CDR3 here is CASSGQGYGTQYF. CDR3 in DNA: TGTGCCAGCAGTGGACAGGGGTATGGGACCCAGTACTTC.

Note on this clonotype: Since no conserved phenylalanine or tryptophan closes the CDR3, a read error is the likely cause. This chain uses TRBV4-3 with TRBJ1-1, with D possibly TRBD1 on 5 matching bases. Germline values: CDR1 LGHNA, CDR2 YSLEER. The CDR3 spans 14 residues. Trimming left V 3 bases short and J 4 bases short, with 12 bases between. The CDR3 DNA reads as TGCGCCAGCAGCCAGGATCCCAGGGCCACTGAAGCTTTCTTA. Translation gives CASSQDPRATEAFL.

A note on this clonotype: The germline gene is not matched at one end of the junction; a read error may be the cause. The chain uses TRBV11-3 and TRBJ2-2; no definite D call. The CDR3 covers 14 residues. The germline gives CDR1 SGHNT, CDR2 YENEEA. Here the CDR3 reads CDSSLVGSTGELFF. CDR3 DNA: TGTGACAGCAGCTTAGTGGGTAGCACCGGGGAGCTGTTTTTT.

To note about this clonotype: Germline is not matched at one junction end, which may reflect a read error. The chain employs TRBV6-5 and TRBJ1-5; maybe TRBD1 (5 bases). The CDR3 extends over 14 amino acids. Germline assignment: CDR1 MNHEY and CDR2 SVGAGI. DNA for the CDR3: TGTGGCAGCGGAAGGCAGGGTAGCAATCAGCCCCAGCATTTT. Its translation is CGSGRQGSNQPQHF.

Comment on this clonotype: A much more abundant neighbour one base away suggests this may be a read error. V and J are TRBV6-1 and TRBJ1-5, with D perhaps TRBD1 (5 bases). The CDR3 runs 14 residues. Between the trimmed V and J ends, which lost 7 bases and 4 bases, there was a span of 14 bases. CDR1 and CDR2 (germline): MNHNS, SASEGT. Written as DNA, the CDR3 is TGTGCCAGCACCCATTCAGGGAGTAATCAGCCCCAGCATTTT. Translated: CASTHSGSNQPQHF.

Concerning this clonotype itself: One junction end disagrees with the germline gene, perhaps due to a read error. The CDR3 is CTSSNGQGPPYEQYF. In DNA, the CDR3 is TGTACCAGCAGCAATGGACAGGGGCCTCCCTACGAGCAGTACTTC. This sequence joins TRBV5-5 and TRBJ2-7, with 9 positions matching TRBD1. The germline V gene encodes CDR1 SGHKS and CDR2 YYEKEE (reference sequence). The CDR3 has 15 residues.

For this clonotype: A much larger clone differs by one base, so this may be a read error. This chain uses TRBV29-1 with TRBJ1-3; D gene unclear. Trimming took off 3 bases at V and 1 base at J, with 7 bases between the two ends. This CDR3 contains 13 residues. Germline assignment: CDR1 SQVTM and CDR2 ANQGSEA. The CDR3 nucleotides read TGCAGCGTTGAGGGTTTTTCTGGAAACACCATATATTTT. Translated, it gives CSVEGFSGNTIYF.

This clonotype showed up just a few times. This may be a read error: a much more frequent sequence differs by one nucleotide. V usage is TRBV5-6 and J usage is TRBJ1-1; D is unclear. In germline, CDR1 is SGHDT, CDR2 YYEEEE. This CDR3 has 13 amino acids. CDR3 DNA sequence: TGTACCAGCAGCTTCGCGGGAGGAACTGAAGCTTTCTTT. Encoded protein: CTSSFAGGTEAFF.

The chain employs TRBV6-5 and TRBJ2-1; 8 bases line up with TRBD2. Germline V gene lookup returns CDR1 MNHEY and CDR2 SVGAGI. J lost 7 bases, V lost 2 bases, and 13 bases had no gene match. The CDR3 consists of 17 residues. The CDR3 DNA follows: TGTGCCAGCAGTTACATTGGTAGCGGGGAGGAAAGGAATGAGCAGTTCTTC. This translates into CASSYIGSGEERNEQFF.

In the case of this clonotype: Likely a read error: the CDR3 ends without its conserved phenylalanine or tryptophan. The chain couples TRBV11-2 to TRBJ2-1, with 7 bases identical to TRBD2. Germline V gives CDR1 SGHAT, CDR2 FQNNGV. The length of the CDR3 is 15 residues. This CDR3 is CASNLGGSTYNEQFS. DNA for the CDR3: TGTGCCAGCAACTTAGGCGGGAGTACATACAATGAGCAGTTCTCC.

This clonotype was counted many times. The J gene is TRBJ1-5, the V gene TRBV12-3 or TRBV12-4; D is possibly TRBD1 (5 bases). Between the trimmed V and J ends, which lost 2 bases and 3 bases, there was a span of 11 bases. CDR3 length: 15 residues. The CDR3 protein is CASSLLGDPNQPQHF. DNA of the CDR3: TGTGCCAGCAGTTTATTGGGGGACCCCAATCAGCCCCAGCATTTT.

This chain connects TRBV4-1 to TRBJ2-7, with 8 bases aligning to TRBD1. The V gene's germline CDR1 is MGHRA and CDR2 YSYEKL. The CDR3 runs to 17 residues. V was clipped by 8 bases and J by 2 bases; unmatched bases: 17. CDR3 bases: TGCGCCAGCGACCAGGTTACAGGGGGACAAGGGACCTACGAGCAGTACTTC. Translating gives CASDQVTGGQGTYEQYF.

There are a few counts of this clonotype. This could be a read error, since a much larger clone is one nucleotide away. This chain uses TRBV6-1 with TRBJ1-4, with 9 bases that match TRBD1. The CDR3 loop spans 19 amino acids. The germline V gene encodes CDR1 MNHNS and CDR2 SASEGT. The CDR3 reads CANSDIRDREFSTNEKLFF. CDR3 sequence (DNA): TGTGCCAACAGTGACATCCGGGACAGGGAATTCTCAACTAATGAAAAACTGTTTTTT.

Of note for this clonotype: At one of its ends the junction is not consistent with the germline gene, which may arise from a read error. The chain has TRBV6-1 and TRBJ2-1, with D possibly being TRBD1 or TRBD2 (6 bases each). CDR3 length equals 14 residues. Germline CDR1 MNHNS, CDR2 SASEGT. CDR3 amino acids: CVSSAPTGANEQFF. The CDR3 DNA reads as TGTGTCAGCAGCGCCCCTACGGGGGCGAATGAGCAGTTCTTC.

This clonotype has a handful of counts. The chain combines TRBV5-1 with TRBJ2-3, with D perhaps matching TRBD2 (6 bases). The CDR3 runs to 14 residues. The V gene's germline CDR1 is SGHRS and CDR2 YFSETQ. V lost 3 bases, J lost 4 bases, and 12 bases lay in between. The CDR3 loop reads CASSSGRGADTQYF. The DNA of the CDR3 is TGCGCCAGCAGCTCCGGGAGAGGGGCAGATACGCAGTATTTT.

A note on this clonotype: This may come from a read error, since a much larger clone is one base off. This chain joins TRBV11-2 and TRBJ1-1, with no clear D. Per germline, CDR1 SGHAT and CDR2 FQNNGV. The length of the CDR3 is 12 residues. The CDR3 protein is CASSPGGTEASF. CDR3 DNA sequence: TGCGCCAGCAGCCCGGGTGGAACTGAAGCTTCCTTT.

The chain combines TRBV5-1 with TRBJ2-7; 11 bases align to TRBD2. Germline CDR1 and CDR2: SGHRS and YFSETQ. V was clipped by 6 bases and J by 6 bases; unmatched bases: 5. This CDR3 comprises 13 residues. The DNA for the CDR3 is TGCGCCAGCAAGAAGACTAGCGGGACCGAGCAGTACTTC. Its protein product is CASKKTSGTEQYF.

This clonotype has at least ten counts. The chain is built from TRBV6-5 and TRBJ2-1, with 7 bases identical to TRBD2. The V segment lost 5 bases and the J segment 5 bases; nucleotides outside the gene matches: 9. The CDR3 length is 15 residues. The V gene's germline CDR1 is MNHEY and CDR2 SVGAGI. CDR3 DNA sequence: TGTGCCAGCAGTCACCCCCGGAGCGGGAACAATGAGCAGTTCTTC. It encodes CASSHPRSGNNEQFF.

In regard to this clonotype: This could be a read error, since a much larger clone is one nucleotide away. The J gene is TRBJ2-1, the V gene TRBV6-2 or TRBV6-3; 9 positions agree with TRBD2. Losses at the gene ends were 3 bases for V and 0 bases for J; bases not matched to a gene: 15. The CDR3 contains 20 residues. The germline V gene encodes CDR1 MNHEY and CDR2 SVGEGT. CDR3 residues: CASSYLGASGIRISYNEQFF. CDR3 nucleotides: TGTGCCAGCAGTTATCTCGGGGCTAGCGGGATTAGGATCTCCTACAATGAGCAGTTCTTC.

Turning to this clonotype: A read error may be the cause here, since a much bigger clone is one base away. The chain is built from TRBV6-2 or TRBV6-3 and TRBJ1-1; D is ambiguous. Germline CDR1 is MNHEY and CDR2 is SVGEGT. The CDR3 is made up of 15 amino acids. The V and J ends lost 5 bases and 4 bases respectively, with 17 bases between them. CDR3 residues: CASSPGGTASTEAFF. The CDR3 DNA sequence: TGTGCCAGCAGTCCCGGAGGTACAGCCAGCACTGAAGCTTTCTTT.

This clonotype was seen many times. Here the CDR3 DNA reads TGCAGCGTTGCAGTGGGAGACGACGAGCAGTACTTC. It yields the protein CSVAVGDDEQYF. V is TRBV29-1 and J is TRBJ2-7; TRBD2 might be the D (5 bases). V lost 4 bases and J lost 5, with 12 bases in between. This CDR3 spans 12 amino acids. Germline CDR1 reads SQVTM; CDR2 reads ANQGSEA.